These 10 T cell receptor beta chains originate from one sample sequenced in a study of blood T cell repertoires in COVID-19. Sequenced by immunoSEQ multiplex PCR; TCRdb stores in-frame clones only, minus some. The profile covers around 300,000 clones, with 86% appearing a single time and 3% taken by the ten largest. The sequencing input was peripheral blood. These receptors came from a woman aged 25 to 39 with active or convalescent COVID-19.

The chain links TRBV6-5 to TRBJ1-1; D ambiguous. CDR3 length: 13 residues. Between the trimmed V and J ends, which lost 10 bases and 5 bases, there was a span of 17 bases. The V gene's germline CDR1 is MNHEY and CDR2 SVGAGI. The CDR3 loop reads CATIARGRTEAFF. CDR3 nucleotides: TGTGCCACTATTGCCCGAGGGAGGACTGAAGCTTTCTTT.

The chain is built from TRBV18 and TRBJ1-1; 7 bases align to TRBD1. CDR3 length: 14 amino acids. The germline V gene has CDR1 KGHSH and CDR2 LQKENI. Unmatched junction bases numbered 12, after V lost 7 bases and J lost 7 bases. The CDR3 DNA sequence: TGTGCCAGCTACCAAAACAGGGGTGGAGGTGAAGCTTTCTTT. It translates to CASYQNRGGGEAFF.

This clone was picked up a small number of times. The V and J genes are TRBV5-4 and TRBJ1-3, with a weak D call TRBD1 (5 bases). The CDR3 runs 15 residues. Germline CDR1 is SGHNT and CDR2 is YYREEE (reference sequence). Trimming removed 0 bases at V and 4 bases at J, with 11 bases between. CDR3 in amino acids: CASSLGQLEGNTIYF. DNA of the CDR3: TGTGCCAGCAGCTTGGGACAGTTAGAAGGAAACACCATATATTTT.

The sample holds a few counts of this clone. The chain is built from TRBV2 and TRBJ2-2; D is unclear. The CDR3 sequence is 14 residues long. Germline-derived CDR1 and CDR2 are SNHLY and FYNNEI. Trimming cost V 7 bases and J 1 base, with 10 bases left between them. The CDR3 spells CASNVLRNTGELFF. The CDR3 DNA reads TGTGCCAGCAACGTCTTGCGGAACACCGGGGAGCTGTTTTTT.

The chain links TRBV30 to TRBJ2-3; D is perhaps TRBD2 (6 bases). CDR1 and CDR2 from the germline V gene are GTSNPN and SVGIG (reference sequence). V lost 3 bases, J lost 5 bases, and 6 bases lay in between. The CDR3 consists of 11 residues. CDR3 nucleotides: TGTGCCTGGAGGGGACTAGATACGCAGTATTTT. This sequence encodes CAWRGLDTQYF.

This clone was found once. The rearrangement links TRBV2 to TRBJ2-2, with D hard to call. The CDR3 contains 14 residues. Germline V gene data show CDR1 as SNHLY and CDR2 as FYNNEI. V gave up 8 bases and J gave up 1 base, with 11 bases separating them. The CDR3 loop is CASALLRNTGELFF. The CDR3 nucleotides read TGTGCCAGCGCTCTACTCCGGAACACCGGGGAGCTGTTTTTT.

The chain has TRBV11-2 and TRBJ2-1; TRBD2 might be the D (6 bases). The CDR3 totals 15 residues. The ends were cut back, 2 bases at V and 6 bases at J, with 14 bases in the middle. The germline gives CDR1 SGHAT, CDR2 FQNNGV. CDR3 sequence (DNA): TGTGCCAGCAGCTTATACTCCAGCGGGCGCAATGAGCAGTTCTTC. Encoded protein: CASSLYSSGRNEQFF.

The gene calls are TRBV25-1 and TRBJ1-2; D possibly corresponds to TRBD1 (5 bases). The germline V gene has CDR1 MGHDK and CDR2 SYGVNS. Trimming took off 2 bases at V and 3 bases at J, with 10 bases between the two ends. CDR3 length: 14 amino acids. CDR3 protein: CASSELDSYYGYTF. The CDR3 DNA sequence: TGTGCCAGCAGTGAACTCGACAGCTACTATGGCTACACCTTC.

V gene TRBV19 combines with J gene TRBJ2-7, with TRBD2 identical over 8 bases. Trimming removed 2 bases from V and 3 bases from J; junction bases left unmatched: 6. This CDR3 is 15 amino acids long. Germline CDR1 LNHDA, CDR2 SQIVND (reference sequence). CDR3 amino acids: CASSITGGPSYEQYF. Here the CDR3 DNA reads TGTGCCAGTAGTATAACGGGGGGGCCGAGCTACGAGCAGTACTTC.

V usage is TRBV29-1 and J usage is TRBJ1-4, with a tentative D call TRBD1 (6 bases). There are 14 residues in the CDR3. The germline V and J ends were trimmed by 6 bases and 3 bases, with 14 bases remaining between them. CDR1 is SQVTM and CDR2 is ANQGSEA in the germline V gene. CDR3 sequence: CSVANRAPNEKLFF. CDR3 DNA: TGCAGCGTAGCTAACAGGGCTCCTAATGAAAAACTGTTTTTT.